This paragraph covers one T cell receptor (beta chain) sequence. The clone's antigen remains unknown. Within one base of it there is no much larger clone, and no base qualities were kept. The sample is drawn from a study of control samples from healthy donors and cancer patients (TCRdb year 2020). Between the V and J ends, shortened by 1 base and 8 bases respectively, the junction contains 15 bases. Sequences LNHNV (CDR1) and YYDKDF (CDR2) are obtained from the germline V gene (reference sequence). The CDR3 numbers 15 residues from cysteine through phenylalanine. Only the CDR3 portion is preserved as DNA: 45 bases, with reading frame beginning at the first base. To prepare the library, the immunoSEQ multiplex PCR assay was applied. The source is immuneACCESS, and TCRdb retained only in-frame sequences with V and J called. Part of the clones is not carried over; for the studies checked, unresolved V genes explain less than half of this, and the remainder is unexplained. The sample profile shows about 130,000 clones; about 90% of them were found once. In total, the top ten clones hold about 1.9% of the sample.

The rearrangement combines TRBV15 with TRBJ2-1; the D element could tentatively be TRBD1 or TRBD2, as 6 bases agree for each. The sequencing sample was made of blood. This TCR came from a woman in her 50s in good health. The base sequence is TGTGCCACCAGCAGAGTCGGGGGCGGATACGATGAGCAGTTCTTC. Translation gives CATSRVGGGYDEQFF.